The 30 T cell receptor beta chains below all came from one sample that was sequenced in a study of blood T cells in healthy people across ages. PCR was performed a second time for about 6 to 12 cycles using a sample-barcoded 5' primer and a J-beta primer mix. TCRdb fed the 5' RACE reads into MiXCR, producing one record per CDR3 protein. The data hold fewer than 2,000,000 distinct CDR3 sequences, with roughly two fifths observed a single time. Sequencing input: blood. Every receptor here comes from a human donor in good health.

The rearrangement joins TRBV20-1 to TRBJ2-2; 9 positions agree with TRBD1. Germline V lookup: CDR1 DFQATT, CDR2 SNEGSKA (reference sequence). The CDR3 length is 16 residues. J gave up 8 bases and V 6 bases, and 16 bases lay outside the gene matches. The DNA of the CDR3 is TGCAGTGCCAACCCTGCGGGACAGGGCTCGCCGGGGGAGCTGTTTTTT. This sequence encodes CSANPAGQGSPGELFF.

In this sample, this clonotype turned up once. This rearrangement joins TRBV2 to TRBJ2-1; 10 nucleotides align to TRBD2. This CDR3 is 17 amino acids long. Looked up from germline, CDR1 is SNHLY and CDR2 is FYNNEI. J gave up 8 bases and V 2 bases, and 12 bases lay outside the gene matches. Here the CDR3 reads CASSELRASGGRDEQFF. In DNA form, the CDR3 reads TGTGCCAGCAGTGAACTACGGGCTAGCGGGGGCCGGGATGAGCAGTTCTTC.

The chain is built from TRBV24-1 and TRBJ2-2; 7 bases are shared with TRBD2. The germline CDR1 and CDR2 sequences are KGHDR and SFDVKD. V trimming: 1 base; J trimming: 0 bases; junction bases outside the gene matches: 7. This CDR3 region has 18 residues. The CDR3, as DNA: TGTGCCACCAGTGATTTACCAGCGGGGCAGACGAACACCGGGGAGCTGTTTTTT. Residues: CATSDLPAGQTNTGELFF.

This chain links TRBV30 with TRBJ1-6, with unresolved D. The V end lost 0 bases, the J end lost 8 bases, and 8 bases lay between the germline ends. The germline V gene has CDR1 GTSNPN and CDR2 SVGIG (reference sequence). CDR3 length: 13 residues. The CDR3 loop reads CAWSVTRDSPLHF. In DNA, the CDR3 is TGTGCCTGGAGTGTAACCCGGGATTCACCCCTCCACTTT.

This clonotype has only a few counts. The chain recombines TRBV28 with TRBJ1-5; the D gene is possibly TRBD1 (6 bases). Deletions cut 5 bases from V and 2 bases from J, with 13 bases between. The germline gives CDR1 MDHEN, CDR2 SYDVKM. This CDR3 is 15 amino acids long. CDR3 nucleotide sequence: TGTGCCAGCAGTCGCTTTCGACAGGGCAATCAGCCCCAGCATTTT. It yields the protein CASSRFRQGNQPQHF.

With respect to this clonotype: A read error may be the cause here, since a much bigger clone is one base away. J is TRBJ2-1 and V is TRBV29-1, with 8 bases aligning to TRBD2. The ends lost 8 bases at V and 4 bases at J; junction bases unmatched: 4. Per germline, CDR1 SQVTM and CDR2 ANQGSEA. The CDR3 loop spans 12 amino acids. CDR3 amino acids: CSTRGGYNEQFF. The CDR3 region has the DNA TGCAGCACCCGCGGGGGGTACAATGAGCAGTTCTTC.

The gene calls are TRBV7-2 and TRBJ2-7; tentatively, D is TRBD2 (5 bases). V shed 1 base and J shed 5 bases, with 12 bases lying between them. The CDR3 sequence is 14 residues long. Per germline, CDR1 SGHTA and CDR2 FQGNSA. CDR3 nucleotides: TGTGCCAGCAGCTTAGGGCAGACTACTGACGAGCAGTACTTC. Encoded protein: CASSLGQTTDEQYF.

This clonotype was seen a few times. The J gene is TRBJ1-1, the V gene TRBV7-2, with TRBD1 as a possible D gene (5 bases). The CDR3 spans 15 residues. Germline V gene lookup returns CDR1 SGHTA and CDR2 FQGNSA. The V and J ends lost 1 base and 0 bases respectively, with 9 bases between them. CDR3 nucleotides: TGTGCCAGCAGCTTAGTAGTCAGGGTGAACACTGAAGCTTTCTTT. This sequence encodes CASSLVVRVNTEAFF. Combining the CDR3 with reference TRBV7-2 and TRBJ1-1 gives the whole variable domain GAGVSQSPSNKVTEKGKDVELRCDPISGHTALYWYRQSLGQGLEFLIYFQGNSAPDKSGLPSDRFSAERTGGSVSTLTIQRTQQEDSAVYLCASSLVVRVNTEAFFGQGTRLTVV.

This clonotype has a handful of counts. The genes are TRBV5-1 and TRBJ2-6; D remains unclear. The germline V and J ends were trimmed by 5 bases and 0 bases, with 12 bases remaining between them. Germline values: CDR1 SGHRS, CDR2 YFSETQ. The CDR3 covers 16 residues. CDR3 DNA sequence: TGCGCCAGCAGTCGTCAGACCTACTCTGGGGCCAACGTCCTGACTTTC. Its translation is CASSRQTYSGANVLTF.

This clonotype was picked up a small number of times. CDR3 region: CGRGATNYEQFF. CDR3 in DNA: TGTGGTAGGGGGGCGACCAACTATGAGCAGTTCTTC. The V gene is TRBV21-1, the J gene TRBJ2-1; the table gives TRBD1 as D, unverified against the DNA. TRBV21-1 is a pseudogene. This CDR3 is built from 12 residues.

The chain is built from TRBV7-3 and TRBJ2-3; 7 bases line up with TRBD2. Germline-derived CDR1 and CDR2 are SGHTA and FQGTGA. Unmatched junction bases numbered 6, after V lost 0 bases and J lost 3 bases. The CDR3 is 16 amino acids. In DNA, the CDR3 is TGTGCCAGCAGCTTAACGGCGGGACTATTAACAGATACGCAGTATTTT. Translating it yields CASSLTAGLLTDTQYF.

The J gene is TRBJ1-2, the V gene TRBV4-3; D may be TRBD1 (5 bases). From germline, CDR1 is LGHNA and CDR2 YSLEER. The CDR3 extends over 14 amino acids. Trimming took 4 bases from V and 2 from J, leaving 11 bases between them. The CDR3 DNA is TGCGCCAGCAGCCGGAGGGGCAGCAACTATGGCTACACCTTC. Encoded protein: CASSRRGSNYGYTF.

This clonotype was seen once. The V gene is TRBV5-5, the J gene TRBJ2-5, with D unresolved. Germline assignment: CDR1 SGHKS and CDR2 YYEKEE (reference sequence). Trimming removed 0 bases from V and 1 base from J, with 4 bases in between. This CDR3 is built from 13 residues. CDR3 sequence reads: CASSLESQETQYF. The CDR3 bases are TGTGCCAGCAGCTTGGAAAGCCAAGAGACCCAGTACTTC.

The chain carries TRBV9 and TRBJ2-3, with D perhaps TRBD1 (6 bases). This CDR3 region has 17 residues. The V gene's germline CDR1 is SGDLS and CDR2 YYNGEE. V was clipped by 0 bases and J by 0 bases, with 14 bases between them. The CDR3 spells CASSVGRTDPSTDTQYF. Here the CDR3 DNA reads TGTGCCAGCAGCGTAGGTAGGACAGACCCAAGCACAGATACGCAGTATTTT.

The rearrangement links TRBV6-5 to TRBJ2-5, with TRBD1 matching over 8 bases. The J call could be wrong; TRBJ2-7 is a better fit for the DNA end. This CDR3 spans 16 amino acids. CDR1 is MNHEY and CDR2 is SVGAGI in the germline V gene. This CDR3 is CASSYGGLQGGTEQYF. As DNA, the CDR3 is TGTGCCAGCAGTTACGGAGGGTTACAGGGGGGCACCGAGCAGTACTTC.

The chain joins TRBV28 to TRBJ1-4; D is unresolved. Germline lookup yields CDR1 MDHEN and CDR2 SYDVKM. V gave up 5 bases and J gave up 4 bases, with 8 bases separating them. CDR3 length: 13 residues. The CDR3 loop reads CASSEVNNEKLFF. The DNA for the CDR3 is TGTGCCAGCAGTGAAGTTAATAATGAAAAACTGTTTTTT.

This clonotype has only a few counts. This sequence joins TRBV24-1 and TRBJ2-4; TRBD1 matches at 7 bases. The CDR3 contains 15 residues. Germline CDR1 and CDR2: KGHDR and SFDVKD. V lost 3 bases, J lost 7 bases, and 8 bases stayed unmatched. The CDR3 loop is CATSDSTGDRNIQYF. The CDR3, as DNA: TGTGCCACCAGTGATAGCACAGGGGATAGGAACATTCAGTACTTC.

This clonotype was recorded at least ten times. The CDR3 here is CATSRERATGGEQYF. The CDR3 nucleotides read TGTGCCACCAGCAGAGAACGGGCCACAGGGGGCGAGCAGTACTTC. J is TRBJ2-7 and V is TRBV15; TRBD1 matches 8 bases. Germline assignment: CDR1 LNHNV and CDR2 YYDKDF (reference sequence). Trimming took 0 bases from V and 6 from J; bases not matched to a gene: 7. The CDR3 contains 15 residues.

V and J are TRBV4-2 and TRBJ1-1; unclear D gene. From germline, CDR1 is LGHNA and CDR2 YNFKEQ. The CDR3 spans 18 residues. V was shortened by 0 bases and J by 0 bases, with 17 bases between the two germline ends. The CDR3 DNA reads as TGTGCCAGCAGCCAAGATCCTACCTATACAGAGATGAACACTGAAGCTTTCTTT. Its translation: CASSQDPTYTEMNTEAFF.

The rearrangement links TRBV11-2 to TRBJ2-5, with D possibly TRBD2 on 5 matching bases. The CDR3 loop spans 12 amino acids. The V gene's germline CDR1 is SGHAT and CDR2 FQNNGV. V was cut by 2 bases and J by 7 bases, with 8 bases left in between. CDR3 residues: CASSLSSRTQYF. Written as DNA, the CDR3 is TGTGCCAGCAGCTTATCTAGCCGGACCCAGTACTTC.

This clonotype was counted a few times. This rearrangement joins TRBV7-8 to TRBJ2-3, with 8 bases identical to TRBD1. Germline CDR1 and CDR2: SGHVS and FQNEAQ. This CDR3 comprises 15 residues. With 5 bases clipped from V and 3 bases from J, the junction kept 7 bases outside the gene matches. CDR3 protein: CASSDGDRRTDTQYF. CDR3 nucleotides: TGTGCCAGCAGCGATGGGGACAGGAGGACAGATACGCAGTATTTT. Using reference TRBV7-8 and TRBJ2-3 for the parts outside the CDR3, the full variable domain is GAGVSQSPRYKVAKRGQDVALRCDPISGHVSLFWYQQALGQGPEFLTYFQNEAQLDKSGLPSDRFFAERPEGSVSTLKIQRTQQEDSAVYLCASSDGDRRTDTQYFGPGTRLTVL.

The chain has TRBV5-8 and TRBJ2-7; tentatively, D is TRBD1 or TRBD2 (6 bases each). This CDR3 is 14 amino acids long. Germline V gives CDR1 SGHTS, CDR2 YDEGEE. V lost 0 bases, J lost 6 bases, and 13 bases lay in between. The DNA of the CDR3 is TGTGCCAGCAGCTTGGATTGGGGGGCAGGCGAGCAGTACTTC. This encodes CASSLDWGAGEQYF.

The rearrangement uses TRBV29-1 and TRBJ2-7; perhaps TRBD1 as D (7 bases). Germline lookup yields CDR1 SQVTM and CDR2 ANQGSEA. Trimming pared 3 bases from V and 2 bases from J, leaving 11 bases between. The CDR3 is made up of 13 amino acids. In nucleotides, the CDR3 is TGCAGCGTTGACAGGGGGGAAACCTACGAGCAGTACTTC. Protein product: CSVDRGETYEQYF.

This clonotype was seen only once. V gene TRBV3-1 combines with J gene TRBJ1-1; TRBD1 might be the D (5 bases). The CDR3 is 14 residues long. V was trimmed by 1 base and J by 10 bases, leaving 16 bases between them. Looked up from germline, CDR1 is LGHDT and CDR2 is YNNKEL (reference sequence). CDR3 region: CASSQGAQSRGAFF. CDR3 DNA: TGTGCCAGCAGCCAAGGGGCACAAAGTAGGGGAGCTTTCTTT.

This clonotype was seen more than once but under ten times. The chain combines TRBV7-2 with TRBJ1-2; D is unclear. There are 13 residues in the CDR3. Germline V gene lookup returns CDR1 SGHTA and CDR2 FQGNSA. With 4 bases removed from V and 7 bases from J, the gap between germline ends came to 13 bases. CDR3 protein: CASSSILGGGYTF. CDR3 sequence (DNA): TGTGCCAGCAGCTCCATATTGGGCGGTGGCTACACCTTC.

J is TRBJ1-2 and V is TRBV15; D call uncertain. Germline CDR1 is LNHNV and CDR2 is YYDKDF (reference sequence). The CDR3 consists of 13 residues. Trimming took off 4 bases at V and 8 bases at J, with 14 bases between the two ends. CDR3 nucleotides: TGTGCCACCAGCACCACGACCGCCCTGGGCTACACCTTC. Its translation is CATSTTTALGYTF.

This chain uses TRBV27 with TRBJ1-2; D is uncertain. The CDR3 spans 14 residues. Trimming removed 4 bases at V and 8 bases at J, with 17 bases between. The germline gives CDR1 MNHEY, CDR2 SMNVEV (reference sequence). Here the CDR3 reads CASSSAGSLDGYTF. The DNA of the CDR3 is TGTGCCAGCAGTTCGGCGGGGTCATTAGACGGCTACACCTTC.

The chain couples TRBV12-3 or TRBV12-4 to TRBJ2-2; D might be TRBD1 (5 bases). The CDR3 has 17 residues. V dropped 2 bases and J dropped 4 bases, with 17 bases sitting between them. CDR3 DNA sequence: TGTGCCAGCAGTTTAACCGACAGCCCCCCAACCACCGGGGAGCTGTTTTTT. Translating gives CASSLTDSPPTTGELFF.

As concerns this clonotype: A much larger clone sits a single nucleotide away, making a read error possible. This chain joins TRBV6-5 and TRBJ2-7, with TRBD2 identical over 8 bases. The germline gives CDR1 MNHEY, CDR2 SVGAGI. The CDR3 extends over 13 amino acids. The CDR3 loop reads CATSGTSNYEQDF. CDR3 bases: TGTGCCACCTCCGGGACTAGTAACTACGAGCAGGACTTC.

This clonotype has just a few counts. The chain recombines TRBV14 with TRBJ2-1; 9 nucleotides line up with TRBD1. CDR1 is SGHDN and CDR2 is FVKESK in the germline V gene. The CDR3 has 17 amino acids. Trimming took 3 bases from V and 8 from J; bases not matched to a gene: 14. Written as DNA, the CDR3 is TGTGCCAGCAGCCAGGTTATCCCGGGACAGGGAGTCGATGAGCAGTTCTTC. This encodes CASSQVIPGQGVDEQFF.